A selection of T cell receptor beta chains follows, all from one sample in a study of OX40 agonist ivuxolimab in advanced cancers. The method was immunoSEQ multiplex PCR; TCRdb's version includes in-frame clones alone and lacks a portion of them. The table has about 73,000 clones, about 86% seen once. The source material was CD4+ or CD8+ T cells sorted from blood, sampled in a trial of the OX40 agonist ivuxolimab. The receptors here all came from an adult with an advanced solid tumor such as melanoma, head and neck, liver or kidney cancer. CDR3s include the opening cysteine and the closing phenylalanine or tryptophan. The order of the fields is clone size, J gene, D gene, V gene, CDR3 protein, CDR3 DNA. The D gene is left open where the match is weak. Clone size is given for some rows only: seen once, a few or many times, or a class if the clone is expanded.

- | TRBJ2-7 | - | TRBV6-5 | CASSNYEQYF | TGTGCCAGCTCGAACTACGAGCAGTACTTC
once | TRBJ2-7 | TRBD1 | TRBV7-9 | CASSSRDRGVQYF | TGTGCCAGCAGCTCCCGGGACAGGGGAGTACAGTACTTC
- | TRBJ1-2 | - | TRBV19 | CASSTGGSNYGYTF | TGTGCCAGTAGTACGGGGGGGTCTAACTATGGCTACACCTTC
- | TRBJ2-1 | - | TRBV11-3 | CASSLDLGAHYNEQFF | TGTGCCAGCAGCTTAGACCTGGGGGCCCATTACAATGAGCAGTTCTTC
- | TRBJ2-3 | TRBD2 | TRBV11-3 | CASSSGTSGIRQYF | TGTGCCAGCAGCTCGGGGACTAGCGGCATCCGGCAGTATTTT
once | TRBJ2-3 | - | TRBV18 | CASSSQDTQYF | TGTGCCAGCTCATCACAGGATACGCAGTATTTT
- | TRBJ2-7 | TRBD1 | TRBV5-1 | CASSLAGTVYEQYF | TGCGCCAGCAGCTTGGCCGGGACAGTATACGAGCAGTACTTC
- | TRBJ2-1 | TRBD2 | TRBV5-4 | CASSNPGGRAGDEQFF | TGTGCCAGCAGCAACCCCGGCGGGAGGGCCGGCGATGAGCAGTTCTTC
- | TRBJ2-7 | - | TRBV6-4 | CASSASRGNYEQYF | TGTGCCAGCAGTGCCTCGAGAGGGAACTACGAGCAGTACTTC
- | TRBJ1-1 | - | TRBV27 | CASSLSKQGNTEAFF | TGTGCCAGCAGTTTATCCAAACAGGGTAACACTGAAGCTTTCTTT
- | TRBJ2-7 | TRBD1 | TRBV7-2 | CASSLDLPGQGNNEQYF | TGTGCCAGCAGCTTAGATCTGCCGGGACAGGGGAACAACGAGCAGTACTTC
few | TRBJ1-6 | - | TRBV7-9 | CASSLNGDSPLHF | TGTGCCAGCAGCCTAAACGGGGATTCACCCCTCCACTTT
once | TRBJ1-3 | - | TRBV5-1 | CASSRDVPLSGNTIYF | TGCGCCAGCAGCCGGGACGTCCCACTCTCTGGAAACACCATATATTTT
- | TRBJ1-2 | - | TRBV19 | CASSGGTGVRSGFSYGYTF | TGTGCCAGTAGTGGGGGGACGGGCGTTAGGTCGGGGTTCTCCTATGGCTACACCTTC
- | TRBJ2-7 | TRBD2 | TRBV11-3 | CASSLNPGTSEHEQYF | TGTGCCAGCAGCCTCAACCCCGGGACTAGCGAACACGAGCAGTACTTC
many | TRBJ1-1 | - | TRBV11-1 | CASSPRDMNTEAFF | TGTGCCAGCAGCCCCAGGGACATGAACACTGAAGCTTTCTTT
- | TRBJ1-1 | - | TRBV4-2 | CASSHPNTEAFF | TGTGCCAGCAGCCACCCAAACACTGAAGCTTTCTTT
- | TRBJ1-2 | - | TRBV30 | CAWMEGTYGYTF | TGTGCCTGGATGGAGGGTACATATGGCTACACCTTC
- | TRBJ2-3 | - | TRBV11-2 | CASSSSDTQYF | TGTGCCAGCAGCTCCTCAGATACGCAGTATTTT
many | TRBJ1-1 | - | TRBV11-3 | CASSPRRYPEAFF | TGTGCCAGCAGCCCGCGGCGTTATCCTGAAGCTTTCTTT
- | TRBJ1-6 | - | TRBV13 | CASSLALSAPLHF | TGTGCCAGCAGCTTAGCACTCAGTGCACCCCTCCACTTT
- | TRBJ1-5 | - | TRBV2 | CASSGGQGKGPGQPQHF | TGTGCCAGCAGCGGGGGGCAGGGGAAGGGGCCAGGTCAGCCCCAGCATTTT
- | TRBJ2-7 | TRBD2 | TRBV18 | CASSPVRLAGDEQYF | TGTGCCAGCTCACCAGTAAGACTAGCGGGAGACGAGCAGTACTTC
once | TRBJ1-1 | - | TRBV2 | CASRPRGSGAEAFF | TGTGCCAGCCGGCCCCGGGGCTCCGGGGCTGAAGCTTTCTTT
- | TRBJ1-1 | - | TRBV19 | CASTGSALFFEAFF | TGTGCCAGTACAGGGTCAGCCCTATTTTTTGAAGCTTTCTTT
- | TRBJ1-5 | TRBD1 | TRBV6-6 | CASSGTGGFNQPQHF | TGTGCCAGCAGCGGGACAGGGGGCTTCAATCAGCCCCAGCATTTT
- | TRBJ2-5 | - | TRBV29-1 | CSVKQSKETQYF | TGCAGCGTTAAACAGAGTAAAGAGACCCAGTACTTC
- | TRBJ1-1 | - | TRBV11-3 | CASSLRGASEAFF | TGTGCCAGCAGCTTACGGGGGGCAAGTGAAGCTTTCTTT
- | TRBJ2-5 | - | TRBV18 | CASSPDLEETQYF | TGTGCCAGCTCACCAGACCTTGAAGAGACCCAGTACTTC
few | TRBJ2-7 | - | TRBV14 | CASSHGAKQYF | TGTGCCAGCAGCCACGGGGCGAAGCAGTACTTC
- | TRBJ1-2 | - | TRBV30 | CAWRPLARGTNYGYTF | TGTGCCTGGAGGCCCCTCGCCCGGGGGACTAACTATGGCTACACCTTC
- | TRBJ2-6 | TRBD1 | TRBV7-6 | CASSFLLGQGSGANVLTF | TGTGCCAGCAGCTTCCTCCTTGGACAGGGTTCTGGGGCCAACGTCCTGACTTTC
- | TRBJ2-7 | - | TRBV19 | CASSKLWTNGFYEQYF | TGTGCCAGTAGTAAGCTTTGGACAAACGGTTTCTACGAGCAGTACTTC
- | TRBJ2-2 | TRBD1 | TRBV4-2 | CASSQEDRGHTGELFF | TGTGCCAGCAGCCAAGAGGACAGGGGGCACACCGGGGAGCTGTTTTTT
- | TRBJ2-1 | TRBD2 | TRBV7-3 | CASSSGLAGVSDEQFF | TGTGCCAGCAGCTCAGGACTAGCGGGAGTGAGTGATGAGCAGTTCTTC
- | TRBJ1-6 | - | TRBV6-5 | CASSYKATGNSPLHF | TGTGCCAGCAGTTACAAGGCGACGGGGAATTCACCCCTCCACTTT
- | TRBJ1-2 | TRBD1 | TRBV29-1 | CSVGEEGTGVYGYTF | TGCAGCGTTGGGGAGGAGGGGACAGGGGTATATGGCTACACCTTC